This TCR beta chain was recorded in a study of graft-versus-host responses after intestinal transplantation (dated by TCRdb to the early 2020s). About the full investigation: Multivisceral, liver-intestinal, or isolated intestinal transplants were received by the recipients. Alloreactive clones were identified by sequencing pre-transplant mixed lymphocyte reaction products and comparing these products with unstimulated pre-transplant donor and recipient T cells. All recipients received anti-thymocyte globulin induction followed by maintenance tacrolimus and steroids for about three years. After intestinal transplantation, graft-versus-host and host-versus-graft alloreactive T cell clones were followed in the graft, circulation and bone marrow using bulk TCR-beta CDR3 sequencing. Samples from a few later patients were sequenced in-house on an Illumina MiSeq with MiXCR processing rather than by the commercial service. Donor T cell macrochimerism was defined as a peak of at least 4% donor T cells among recipient peripheral blood mononuclear cells. Of the roughly 25 intestinal transplant recipients enrolled in the cohort, one of whom was a retransplant, a few patients without pretransplant specimens were excluded.

V lost 6 bases and J lost 8 bases; the stretch between them is 10 bases long. Taken from the germline V gene, the CDR1 and CDR2 loops are SQVTM and ANQGSEA. Reading from cysteine to phenylalanine, the CDR3 counts 11 amino acids. Here the CDR3 DNA is all that survives: 33 bases in frame from base 1. Libraries were built with the immunoSEQ multiplex PCR assay. For most patients, high-throughput TCR-beta CDR3 sequencing of genomic DNA was performed by Adaptive Biotechnologies. The authors' analysis ran thus. TCR sequencing data were retrieved from Adaptive's ImmunoSEQ software for around 18 patients, whereas a few other patients were processed with MiXCR and VDJtools. Because the origin of CDR3 nucleotide sequences shared between donor and recipient could not be assigned, those sequences were removed. Alloreactive clones required at least 2-fold expansion over unstimulated cells and minimum CFSE-low frequency of 0.002% (template counts) or 0.001% (read counts). Mappable clones were those detected in sequenced pre-transplant spleen, lymph node, or MLR CFSE-low populations of the donor or recipient. Cumulative frequency of alloreactive clones was calculated as a percentage of all sequences weighted by copy number. The clones in this table, taken by TCRdb from immuneACCESS, are in-frame only. Not every clone is retained; where verified, under half of the shortfall comes from an unresolved V gene, and the cause of the rest is unknown. V and J calls plus clone size are reproduced from that table; the DNA served to infer D and trimming. Recorded for this sample are approximately 50,000 clones; around 90% of them occurred a single time. The ten largest clonotypes hold approximately 1.5% of the sample.

Blood samples were collected up to 4 times in the first month after transplant and then at least monthly when available. About this clone itself: Its antigen remains unidentified. No per-base quality is available; no much larger clone lies one base away.

General conclusions and limits of the study: Patients with donor T cell macrochimerism had high GvH to HvG T cell clonal ratios in their allografts. Conclusions were limited by the relatively low number and heterogeneity of intestinal transplant patients. Early after transplant, peak levels of circulating GvH clones were associated with declines in HvG clones. GvH clones were detected in recipient bone marrow, and some appeared earlier in ileal mucosa or blood, consistent with an intestinal mucosal origin.

Sequencing was performed on PBMCs, taken 26 days after transplant. The receptor's source is a human patient who received an intestinal transplant, so some T cells may come from the graft donor. The receptor chain draws on TRBV29-1 and TRBJ2-2; too little of a D gene remains to name it. The base sequence is TGCAGCGTCGTATATCGGGGGGAGCTGTTTTTT. This sequence encodes CSVVYRGELFF.